This TCR beta chain was retrieved from a study of STAT5B mutations in CD4+ large granular lymphocyte leukemia. TCRdb's table, derived via immunoSEQ multiplex PCR, lists solely in-frame clones and lacks some. The profile shows about 40,000 clones, less than 85% of them singletons. The CDR3 totals 13 residues. Germline lookup yields CDR1 SGHDN and CDR2 FVKESK. Trimming took 3 bases from V and 0 from J, leaving 5 bases between them. The chain recombines TRBV14 with TRBJ1-1, with D possibly TRBD1 on 5 matching bases. Sequencing was done on a sample of CD4+ T cells from blood buffy coats. This TCR came from a human donor in good health. The CDR3 sequence is CASSQDMNTEAFF. DNA of the CDR3: TGTGCCAGCAGCCAGGACATGAACACTGAAGCTTTCTTT. Drawing the rest from reference TRBV14 and TRBJ1-1, the complete variable domain is EAGVTQFPSHSVIEKGQTVTLRCDPISGHDNLYWYRRVMGKEIKFLLHFVKESKQDESGMPNNRFLAERTGGTYSTLKVQPAELEDSGVYFCASSQDMNTEAFFGQGTRLTVV.